This T cell receptor beta chain was identified in a study of a mutant IDH1 vaccine in newly diagnosed glioma. The wider study: Earlier care involved radiotherapy, temozolomide, or both, and the majority received both.

Profiling relied on immunoSEQ multiplex PCR, and the TCRdb table lists in-frame clones only, not all of them. Here the sample spans over 25,000 clones, about 90% being singletons. Time point described: week 5, during vaccination. In the vaccine, a single dose held 300 ug of the mutant IDH1 20-mer peptide, along with topical imiquimod. Donors' newly diagnosed IDH1-mutant WHO grade 3 or 4 astrocytomas lacked nuclear ATRX. The CDR3 runs 14 residues. Trimming took off 4 bases at V and 8 bases at J, with 17 bases between the two ends. The germline CDR1 and CDR2 sequences are SNHLY and FYNNEI. With respect to this clone: Its target is unknown.

Broader study findings: Any relationship between pseudoprogression and changes in top peripheral T cell clonotypes seemed absent. There were vaccine-induced immune responses in around 93% of the patients.

This specimen was peripheral blood mononuclear cells (PBMCs), taken from a glioma patient whose treatment included an IDH1 peptide vaccine. The chain joins TRBV2 to TRBJ1-2, with D possibly being TRBD1 (5 bases). The receptor was derived from a woman aged 40 to 49 with glioma. Some clones in this sample may be carry-over from other donors' samples. The CDR3 here is CASSGGEVVRGYTF. CDR3 sequence (DNA): TGTGCCAGCAGTGGGGGCGAGGTGGTTAGAGGCTACACCTTC.